The next 27 T cell receptor beta chains were all read from a single sample in a study of CD8+ T cells in alopecia areata. The sequencing template was cDNA reverse transcribed from extracted RNA. The table came from immunoSEQ multiplex PCR; TCRdb's copy has only in-frame clones and leaves some out. Of some 180,000 clones listed, roughly 63% are singletons. Sequenced material: CD4+ T cells sorted from blood, taken at week 0. Source of these receptors: a human donor with alopecia areata.

This chain connects TRBV7-9 to TRBJ2-1; D is uncertain. V was cut by 5 bases and J by 6 bases, with 11 bases left in between. Germline V gives CDR1 SEHNR, CDR2 FQNEAQ (reference sequence). The CDR3 runs 13 residues. CDR3 DNA: TGTGCCAGCAGCCTCGTTGACGGCAATGAGCAGTTCTTC. Its protein product is CASSLVDGNEQFF.

The DNA of the CDR3 is TGCAGCGTTGAGCCGTCAGGGGTTACAGATACGCAGTATTTT. This translates into CSVEPSGVTDTQYF. The gene calls are TRBV29-1 and TRBJ2-3; perhaps TRBD1 as D (6 bases). Germline V gene sequence: CDR1 SQVTM, CDR2 ANQGSEA. The CDR3 has 14 residues. Trimming left V 3 bases short and J 3 bases short, with 13 bases between.

The rearrangement joins TRBV30 to TRBJ2-6, with 8 bases lining up with TRBD1. Per germline, CDR1 GTSNPN and CDR2 SVGIG (reference sequence). V was pared by 0 bases and J by 0 bases, with 7 bases of the junction left unmatched. The CDR3 is made up of 18 amino acids. The CDR3 coding sequence is TGTGCCTGGAGTGTGGTAAGGACAGGGCGCTCTGGGGCCAACGTCCTGACTTTC. It yields the protein CAWSVVRTGRSGANVLTF.

This clone turned up a few times. J is TRBJ2-3 and V is TRBV6-1, with D possibly being TRBD2 (5 bases). The CDR3 consists of 14 residues. Germline V CDR1 and CDR2: MNHNS, SASEGT. V lost 4 bases, J lost 0 bases, and 8 bases lay in between. CDR3 coding DNA: TGTGCCAGCAGTGCGAGGACTAGCACAGATACGCAGTATTTT. This encodes CASSARTSTDTQYF.

The J gene is TRBJ2-5, the V gene TRBV5-6; 13 nucleotides align to TRBD2. Unmatched junction bases numbered 8, after V lost 4 bases and J lost 5 bases. The CDR3 is 16 residues long. Germline values: CDR1 SGHDT, CDR2 YYEEEE. This CDR3 reads CASSAGLAGSSETQYF. CDR3 DNA: TGTGCCAGCAGCGCGGGACTAGCGGGGTCGTCGGAGACCCAGTACTTC.

This clone was found a few times. The chain combines TRBV29-1 with TRBJ2-1, with D possibly being TRBD1 (6 bases). CDR1 is SQVTM and CDR2 is ANQGSEA in the germline V gene. CDR3 length: 12 residues. The V end was cut by 3 bases, the J end by 6 bases, with 9 bases between. CDR3 in amino acids: CSVEKQGNEQFF. Here the CDR3 DNA reads TGCAGCGTTGAGAAACAGGGCAATGAGCAGTTCTTC.

This clone was observed at least ten times. This chain joins TRBV4-3 and TRBJ2-1, with 12 bases identical to TRBD2. Per the germline V gene, CDR1 is LGHNA and CDR2 is YSLEER. This CDR3 is built from 16 residues. With V trimmed by 4 bases and J by 8 bases, 9 bases remained unmatched. The chain's CDR3 is CASSLLAGGQGHEQFF. The CDR3 coding sequence is TGCGCCAGCAGCCTTCTAGCGGGGGGGCAAGGCCATGAGCAGTTCTTC.

This chain uses TRBV29-1 with TRBJ2-3, with TRBD1 matching 7 bases. The CDR3 contains 13 residues. The germline CDR1 and CDR2 sequences are SQVTM and ANQGSEA. V trimming: 7 bases; J trimming: 2 bases; junction bases outside the gene matches: 6. The CDR3 loop reads CSARDSFTDTQYF. The CDR3, as DNA: TGCAGCGCACGGGACAGCTTCACAGATACGCAGTATTTT.

About this clone: Other DNA sequences of this sample code for an identical CDR3. The chain links TRBV29-1 to TRBJ2-5, with D maybe TRBD1 (6 bases). Trimming shortened V by 3 bases and J by 1 base, and 6 bases separated the two germline ends. This CDR3 comprises 12 residues. CDR1 and CDR2 (germline): SQVTM, ANQGSEA. The CDR3 protein is CSVDRGQETQYF. The CDR3 region has the DNA TGCAGCGTTGACAGGGGCCAAGAGACCCAGTACTTC.

This clone occurred a few times. The rearrangement joins TRBV27 to TRBJ1-4, with a possible D match to TRBD1 (5 bases). Looked up from germline, CDR1 is MNHEY and CDR2 is SMNVEV (reference sequence). This CDR3 is 13 amino acids long. The ends were cut back, 4 bases at V and 9 bases at J, with 12 bases in the middle. CDR3: CASSWGADKKLFF. DNA for the CDR3: TGTGCCAGCAGTTGGGGCGCCGATAAAAAACTGTTTTTT. Variable domain in full (rest from reference TRBV27 and TRBJ1-4): EAQVTQNPRYLITVTGKKLTVTCSQNMNHEYMSWYRQDPGLGLRQIYYSMNVEVTDKGDVPEGYKVSRKEKRNFPLILESPSPNQTSLYFCASSWGADKKLFFGSGTQLSVL.

The chain links TRBV29-1 to TRBJ1-2; TRBD1 might be the D (5 bases). Trimming took off 7 bases at V and 2 bases at J, with 14 bases between the two ends. Germline assignment: CDR1 SQVTM and CDR2 ANQGSEA. The CDR3 is made up of 13 amino acids. CDR3 in amino acids: CSDSTELNYGYTF. The CDR3 DNA is TGCAGCGACTCGACAGAATTGAACTATGGCTACACCTTC. Looking up the rest from reference TRBV29-1 and TRBJ1-2 gives the full variable domain: SAVISQKPSRDICQRGTSLTIQCQVDSQVTMMFWYRQQPGQSLTLIATANQGSEATYESGFVIDKFPISRPNLTFSTLTVSNMSPEDSSIYLCSDSTELNYGYTFGSGTRLTVV.

The V call is TRBV7-2, the J call TRBJ2-7, with a possible D match to TRBD1 (6 bases). The CDR3 sequence is 16 residues long. Germline V CDR1 and CDR2: SGHTA, FQGNSA. With 5 bases removed from V and 0 bases from J, the gap between germline ends came to 17 bases. In nucleotides, the CDR3 is TGTGCCAGCAGCAAAGCCGGGACACAAGGCTCCTACGAGCAGTACTTC. This gives the protein CASSKAGTQGSYEQYF.

The J gene is TRBJ2-5, the V gene TRBV29-1; 10 bases line up with TRBD1. The CDR3 sequence is 14 residues long. V lost 7 bases to trimming and J lost 5 bases; unmatched junction nucleotides: 10. Germline lookup yields CDR1 SQVTM and CDR2 ANQGSEA. CDR3 in DNA: TGCAGCGCCCGGGACAGGGGTATTGGGGAGACCCAGTACTTC. The encoded protein is CSARDRGIGETQYF.

This chain joins TRBV7-6 and TRBJ1-6, with 8 positions matching TRBD1. The CDR3 covers 14 residues. Germline V gene sequence: CDR1 SGHVS, CDR2 FNYEAQ. Trimming cost V 5 bases and J 10 bases; bases outside gene matches: 7. DNA for the CDR3: TGTGCCAGCAGCCCGACAGGGGCTATCTCACCCCTCCACTTT. It translates to CASSPTGAISPLHF.

The chain carries TRBV28 and TRBJ1-2, with TRBD1 as a possible D gene (5 bases). Trimming removed 2 bases from V and 5 bases from J, with 9 bases in between. This CDR3 is 13 amino acids long. Germline-derived CDR1 and CDR2 are MDHEN and SYDVKM. The CDR3: CASSLGGRYGYTF. CDR3 DNA sequence: TGTGCCAGCAGTTTAGGGGGACGGTATGGCTACACCTTC.

This clone was seen more than once but under ten times. The identical CDR3 is also encoded by other nucleotide sequences in the sample. This CDR3 is CSVGQSYGYTF. The CDR3 DNA follows: TGCAGCGTGGGACAGTCGTATGGCTACACCTTC. The chain carries TRBV29-1 and TRBJ1-2, with 7 bases matching TRBD1. After removal of 6 bases from V and 5 bases from J, the junction contained 3 bases not matched to a gene. In germline, CDR1 is SQVTM, CDR2 ANQGSEA. This CDR3 comprises 11 residues.

This clone was counted only a few times. The chain is built from TRBV6-6 and TRBJ2-1, with D possibly matching TRBD2 (5 bases). V was clipped by 7 bases and J by 8 bases, with 18 bases between them. The V gene's germline CDR1 is MNHNY and CDR2 SVGAGI (reference sequence). This CDR3 contains 14 residues. The CDR3, as DNA: TGTGCCAGCAAGCCGCCCGGGGTTGGTCATGAGCAGTTCTTC. Translated, it gives CASKPPGVGHEQFF.

J is TRBJ2-2 and V is TRBV5-1; D is ambiguous. The CDR3 length is 11 residues. The germline V and J ends were trimmed by 6 bases and 6 bases, with 6 bases remaining between them. Germline CDR1 reads SGHRS; CDR2 reads YFSETQ. The CDR3 reads CASTFAGELFF. DNA of the CDR3: TGCGCCAGCACTTTCGCCGGGGAGCTGTTTTTT.

The chain employs TRBV14 and TRBJ2-3; 8 bases fit TRBD2. Germline CDR1 reads SGHDN; CDR2 reads FVKESK. The CDR3 spans 14 residues. V lost 1 base to trimming and J lost 8 bases; unmatched junction nucleotides: 5. The CDR3 loop is CASSQVAGRGTQYF. The CDR3, as DNA: TGTGCCAGCAGCCAAGTAGCGGGGAGAGGTACGCAGTATTTT. Full variable domain (rest looked up from reference TRBV14 and TRBJ2-3): EAGVTQFPSHSVIEKGQTVTLRCDPISGHDNLYWYRRVMGKEIKFLLHFVKESKQDESGMPNNRFLAERTGGTYSTLKVQPAELEDSGVYFCASSQVAGRGTQYFGPGTRLTVL.

The V call is TRBV29-1, the J call TRBJ2-4; weak D call: TRBD2 (6 bases). The CDR3 contains 11 residues. Trimming removed 3 bases at V and 9 bases at J, with 9 bases between. CDR1 is SQVTM, CDR2 ANQGSEA, per germline. This CDR3 is CSVDKGGIQYF. The CDR3, as DNA: TGCAGCGTTGATAAGGGAGGCATTCAGTACTTC.

CDR3 in DNA: TGCGCCAGCAGCCAAGATCCGGGGGGCGCGGGCACCGGGGAGCTGTTTTTT. It yields the protein CASSQDPGGAGTGELFF. The rearrangement joins TRBV4-3 to TRBJ2-2; TRBD2 is a possible D gene (7 bases). The CDR3 has 17 amino acids. Trimming stripped 0 bases from V and 4 bases from J, with 15 bases between. Looked up from germline, CDR1 is LGHNA and CDR2 is YSLEER.

This rearrangement joins TRBV13 to TRBJ2-5; D is possibly TRBD1 or TRBD2 (5 bases each). From germline, CDR1 is PRHDT and CDR2 FYEKMQ (reference sequence). The CDR3 consists of 15 residues. V lost 5 bases and J 1 base, leaving 14 bases between the germline ends. CDR3 sequence: CASSPDGGGQETQYF. For the CDR3, the DNA is TGTGCCAGCAGCCCCGACGGTGGGGGCCAAGAGACCCAGTACTTC.

The chain is built from TRBV10-3 and TRBJ1-2; D gene unclear. Trimming shortened V by 0 bases and J by 3 bases, and 11 bases separated the two germline ends. Germline CDR1 is ENHRY and CDR2 is SYGVKD. The CDR3 covers 15 residues. The CDR3 spells CAISESDPADYGYTF. CDR3 DNA sequence: TGTGCCATCAGTGAGTCTGATCCCGCCGACTATGGCTACACCTTC.

This chain joins TRBV2 and TRBJ1-3; unclear D gene. The V gene's germline CDR1 is SNHLY and CDR2 FYNNEI. The ends were cut back, 2 bases at V and 0 bases at J, with 8 bases in the middle. The CDR3 spans 15 residues. The CDR3 DNA is TGTGCCAGCAGTGAAACCGGGAGCTCTGGAAACACCATATATTTT. This translates into CASSETGSSGNTIYF.

The CDR3 is CASSQAGPFAGANVLTF. The DNA of the CDR3 is TGTGCCAGCAGCCAAGCCGGCCCCTTTGCTGGGGCCAACGTCCTGACTTTC. The V gene is TRBV14, the J gene TRBJ2-6, with D uncertain. V shed 1 base and J shed 2 bases, with 12 bases lying between them. CDR1 SGHDN and CDR2 FVKESK come from the germline V gene. The CDR3 runs to 17 residues.

This clone was picked up a small number of times. The rearrangement links TRBV29-1 to TRBJ2-2, with a weak D call TRBD2 (6 bases). The CDR3 sequence is 15 residues long. Trimming pared 6 bases from V and 4 bases from J, leaving 18 bases between. From germline, CDR1 is SQVTM and CDR2 ANQGSEA. The chain's CDR3 is CSVGFLTSTTGELFF. CDR3 nucleotide sequence: TGCAGCGTGGGGTTCTTGACTAGTACCACCGGGGAGCTGTTTTTT.

The gene calls are TRBV28 and TRBJ1-5; D not certain. The CDR3 runs 15 residues. In germline, CDR1 is MDHEN, CDR2 SYDVKM. V lost 7 bases to trimming and J lost 2 bases, with 15 bases between them. CDR3 region: CASTENLGRNQPQHF. The CDR3 coding sequence is TGTGCCAGCACCGAAAACCTTGGGCGCAATCAGCCCCAGCATTTT.